The subject of this entry is one T cell receptor beta chain. Its antigen is still unknown. The sample originates from a study of Tregs in tolerant kidney transplant recipients. The study's findings and limits: Expanding Tregs on activated donor B cells appeared to best identify donor-specific TCRbeta clones.

CDR3 length: 15 amino acids. CDR1 is SGHRS and CDR2 is YFSETQ in the germline V gene. Trimming cost V 2 bases and J 2 bases; bases outside gene matches: 5. Method: immunoSEQ multiplex PCR; TCRdb's copy keeps in-frame clones and lacks some. This sample has 35,000 to 55,000 clones, with 91% found just once. The rearrangement links TRBV5-1 to TRBJ2-5; 8 positions match TRBD1. Sequencing used Tregs from blood. The receptor comes from a human donor in good health. The CDR3 bases are TGCGCCAGCAGCTTACAGGGGGTCCGTCAAGAGACCCAGTACTTC. Protein: CASSLQGVRQETQYF.